Below are 28 T cell receptor beta chains sequenced from a single sample in a study of CD8 T cells in ankylosing spondylitis. Via MiXCR, TCRdb re-called the 5' RACE reads, giving one row per CDR3 protein. The data show over 450,000 distinct CDR3 sequences, roughly 13% seen once. What these receptors recognize is not known. Findings and caveats of the study: Seemingly characteristic of ankylosing spondylitis blood was a TCR beta motif consisting of about 8 highly homologous variants.

The sequencing sample was made of blood, either unsorted or a sorted T cell fraction (not recorded which). The receptors derive from a male donor with ankylosing spondylitis.

This clonotype was counted between two and nine times. The J gene is TRBJ2-3, the V gene TRBV5-5, with TRBD1 identical over 7 bases. J lost 2 bases, V lost 3 bases, and 9 bases had no gene match. The CDR3 has 16 residues. Germline V gene lookup returns CDR1 SGHKS and CDR2 YYEKEE (reference sequence). The CDR3 loop reads CASSSWPGQNTDTQYF. CDR3 nucleotides: TGTGCCAGCAGCTCATGGCCGGGACAGAACACAGATACGCAGTATTTT.

The gene calls are TRBV5-1 and TRBJ1-1, with D tentatively TRBD1 (5 bases). The CDR3 extends over 15 amino acids. Trimming stripped 1 base from V and 4 bases from J, with 14 bases between. Germline-derived CDR1 and CDR2 are SGHRS and YFSETQ. In nucleotides, the CDR3 is TGCGCCAGCAGCTTGAGCAGGGCGCGGGGCACTGAAGCTTTCTTT. This gives the protein CASSLSRARGTEAFF.

This clonotype was picked up many times. The chain has TRBV5-1 and TRBJ2-3; 11 bases line up with TRBD2. The CDR3 length is 18 residues. The ends lost 3 bases at V and 1 base at J; junction bases unmatched: 10. Germline loops: CDR1 SGHRS, CDR2 YFSETQ. In DNA, the CDR3 is TGCGCCAGCAGCTCTCGACCCGTGACTAGCGGGGGCACAGATACGCAGTATTTT. Its translation: CASSSRPVTSGGTDTQYF. The complete variable domain, with remaining parts taken from reference TRBV5-1 and TRBJ2-3, reads KAGVTQTPRYLIKTRGQQVTLSCSPISGHRSVSWYQQTPGQGLQFLFEYFSETQRNKGNFPGRFSGRQFSNSRSEMNVSTLELGDSALYLCASSSRPVTSGGTDTQYFGPGTRLTVL.

V usage is TRBV9 and J usage is TRBJ2-1, with 9 bases aligning to TRBD2. V lost 3 bases and J lost 5; bases outside the gene matches: 6. The CDR3 covers 15 residues. Germline CDR1 SGDLS, CDR2 YYNGEE. The CDR3 nucleotides are TGTGCCAGCAGCGCTCTAGCGGGACTCAACAATGAGCAGTTCTTC. Translated: CASSALAGLNNEQFF.

In its sample, this clonotype was seen a few times. The chain joins TRBV11-3 to TRBJ1-1; D is unclear. Germline V gene sequence: CDR1 SGHNT, CDR2 YENEEA. Trimming pared 5 bases from V and 4 bases from J, leaving 11 bases between. The CDR3 sequence is 13 residues long. The CDR3 nucleotides read TGTGCCAGCAGCCCGCGTTTTGGCACTGAAGCTTTCTTT. Amino acid sequence: CASSPRFGTEAFF.

The chain is built from TRBV5-1 and TRBJ2-5; D possibly matches TRBD1 or TRBD2 (5 bases each). The CDR3 length is 13 residues. The germline gives CDR1 SGHRS, CDR2 YFSETQ. The V end lost 4 bases, the J end lost 2 bases, and 9 bases lay between the germline ends. CDR3: CASSRDQQETQYF. CDR3 nucleotide sequence: TGCGCCAGCAGCCGGGACCAACAAGAGACCCAGTACTTC.

This chain joins TRBV7-8 and TRBJ1-6; D gene uncertain. Looked up from germline, CDR1 is SGHVS and CDR2 is FQNEAQ. The CDR3 consists of 14 residues. V was trimmed by 5 bases and J by 4 bases, leaving 9 bases between them. The CDR3 spells CASSVGEYNSPLHF. The CDR3 nucleotides read TGTGCCAGCAGCGTGGGAGAGTATAATTCACCCCTCCACTTT.

This sequence joins TRBV27 and TRBJ1-6; 7 bases fit TRBD1. The CDR3 contains 12 residues. Trimming cost V 7 bases and J 7 bases; bases outside gene matches: 1. Germline-derived CDR1 and CDR2 are MNHEY and SMNVEV (reference sequence). The CDR3 DNA sequence: TGTGCCAGCAAGACAGGGAATTCACCCCTCCACTTT. Its translation: CASKTGNSPLHF.

With regard to this clonotype: Given a much more abundant clone one base away, this may be a read error. The chain is built from TRBV5-1 and TRBJ2-1; no clear D. From germline, CDR1 is SGHRS and CDR2 YFSETQ. V lost 6 bases to trimming and J lost 11 bases, with 6 bases between them. The CDR3 runs 9 residues. The CDR3 DNA sequence: TGCGCCAGCACCCATCAGCAGTTCTTC. Translating it yields CASTHQQFF.

The rearrangement joins TRBV6-6 to TRBJ1-1; the D is unclear. Germline CDR1 is MNHNY and CDR2 is SVGAGI (reference sequence). V shed 2 bases and J shed 0 bases, with 4 bases lying between them. This CDR3 spans 13 amino acids. DNA for the CDR3: TGTGCCAGCAGTTACGATATGAACACTGAAGCTTTCTTT. Amino acids: CASSYDMNTEAFF.

This clonotype was seen a handful of times. The rearrangement joins TRBV7-9 to TRBJ2-2; maybe TRBD1 (5 bases). The CDR3 consists of 15 residues. In germline, CDR1 is SEHNR, CDR2 FQNEAQ (reference sequence). The V end was cut by 7 bases, the J end by 6 bases, with 18 bases between. CDR3 sequence: CASTSQGQVAGELFF. DNA for the CDR3: TGTGCCAGCACTTCCCAGGGCCAAGTGGCCGGGGAGCTGTTTTTT.

This clonotype was detected many times. This sequence joins TRBV20-1 and TRBJ2-1, with TRBD2 as a possible D gene (6 bases). The V and J ends lost 3 bases and 0 bases respectively, with 15 bases between them. Germline CDR1 and CDR2: DFQATT and SNEGSKA (reference sequence). The CDR3 loop spans 16 amino acids. CDR3 sequence: CSARGTGTRSYNEQFF. The CDR3 DNA sequence: TGCAGTGCTAGGGGTACCGGGACTCGCTCCTACAATGAGCAGTTCTTC.

In this sample, this clonotype turned up a few times. V gene TRBV12-3 or TRBV12-4 combines with J gene TRBJ1-5, with 10 nucleotides matching TRBD1. CDR3 length: 15 amino acids. Germline trimming cut 2 bases from V and 4 bases from J; bases unmatched to any gene: 2. The CDR3 here is CASSLMGQGNQPQHF. CDR3 coding DNA: TGTGCCAGCAGTTTAATGGGACAGGGGAATCAGCCCCAGCATTTT.

This clonotype has just a few counts. This rearrangement joins TRBV12-3 or TRBV12-4 to TRBJ2-2; D unclear. Trimming removed 3 bases from V and 0 bases from J, with 8 bases in between. This CDR3 comprises 15 residues. The CDR3 bases are TGTGCCAGCAGTTTTGCCGGACCGAACACCGGGGAGCTGTTTTTT. This codes for CASSFAGPNTGELFF.

In this sample, this clonotype turned up many times. This chain joins TRBV7-9 and TRBJ2-7, with D possibly being TRBD1 or TRBD2 (5 bases each). Trimming stripped 3 bases from V and 8 bases from J, with 23 bases between. The CDR3 is 16 residues long. In germline, CDR1 is SEHNR, CDR2 FQNEAQ (reference sequence). The CDR3 spells CASSFSTTVGTSQQYV. The CDR3 bases are TGTGCCAGCAGCTTTTCCACCACGGTTGGGACCTCTCAGCAGTACGTC.

V and J are TRBV3-1 and TRBJ2-1, with 8 bases identical to TRBD2. The germline gives CDR1 LGHDT, CDR2 YNNKEL (reference sequence). V lost 2 bases, J lost 9 bases, and 9 bases stayed unmatched. This CDR3 is built from 15 residues. The chain's CDR3 is CASSQFGREEGEQFF. CDR3 coding DNA: TGTGCCAGCAGCCAATTTGGGCGGGAGGAGGGTGAGCAGTTCTTC.

This clonotype was counted a few times. V usage is TRBV7-8 and J usage is TRBJ2-7; TRBD2 matches 10 bases. V gave up 5 bases and J gave up 0 bases; unmatched junction bases: 7. This CDR3 has 16 residues. Germline CDR1 is SGHVS and CDR2 is FQNEAQ. Here the CDR3 reads CASSPRLAGISYEQYF. DNA of the CDR3: TGTGCCAGCAGCCCCCGACTAGCGGGCATCTCCTACGAGCAGTACTTC.

The chain couples TRBV3-1 to TRBJ2-3, with 7 bases aligning to TRBD2. CDR1 and CDR2 from the germline V gene are LGHDT and YNNKEL (reference sequence). With V trimmed by 8 bases and J by 4 bases, 12 bases remained unmatched. This CDR3 spans 15 amino acids. The CDR3 region has the DNA TGTGCCAGCGGCGGGAGTCCCGATCCGGCAGATACGCAGTATTTT. It codes for CASGGSPDPADTQYF.

This clonotype came up a few times. CDR3 loop: CASRTGFAATNEKLFF. In DNA form, the CDR3 reads TGTGCCAGCAGAACCGGGTTTGCCGCAACTAATGAAAAACTGTTTTTT. The chain carries TRBV12-3 or TRBV12-4 and TRBJ1-4; no clear D gene. The germline V and J ends were trimmed by 6 bases and 0 bases, with 14 bases remaining between them. This CDR3 has 16 residues.

The chain couples TRBV11-2 to TRBJ2-5; TRBD1 or TRBD2 may be the D gene (5 bases each). V shed 6 bases and J shed 7 bases, with 18 bases lying between them. Germline CDR1 and CDR2: SGHAT and FQNNGV. This CDR3 spans 14 amino acids. The CDR3 reads CASRGPEGTLTQYF. In DNA form, the CDR3 reads TGTGCCAGCAGGGGACCCGAGGGAACACTGACCCAGTACTTC.

The chain uses TRBV20-1 and TRBJ2-5; D might be TRBD1 (5 bases). The germline V gene encodes CDR1 DFQATT and CDR2 SNEGSKA (reference sequence). The V end lost 4 bases, the J end lost 5 bases, and 14 bases lay between the germline ends. The CDR3 sequence is 13 residues long. Here the CDR3 reads CSATGNLLETQYF. For the CDR3, the DNA is TGCAGTGCTACAGGGAACCTTCTTGAGACCCAGTACTTC.

The chain joins TRBV29-1 to TRBJ1-1; 7 positions match TRBD1. Per germline, CDR1 SQVTM and CDR2 ANQGSEA. The CDR3 contains 14 residues. The V segment lost 7 bases and the J segment 4 bases; nucleotides outside the gene matches: 12. The CDR3 coding sequence is TGCAGCGCGTCGACAGGGAGCGCAGGCACTGAAGCTTTCTTT. It translates to CSASTGSAGTEAFF.

This clonotype was found many times. The rearrangement uses TRBV11-2 and TRBJ2-5; D call uncertain. The CDR3 runs to 14 residues. V was clipped by 4 bases and J by 2 bases, with 11 bases between them. Germline V CDR1 and CDR2: SGHAT, FQNNGV. CDR3 residues: CASSSASRQETQYF. DNA of the CDR3: TGTGCCAGCAGCTCTGCCTCGAGGCAAGAGACCCAGTACTTC.

This clonotype came up a few times. This chain uses TRBV12-3 or TRBV12-4 with TRBJ1-1; maybe TRBD1 (5 bases). This CDR3 has 16 residues. V shed 5 bases and J shed 4 bases, with 20 bases lying between them. The CDR3 loop is CASSPPTPLGTTEAFF. The CDR3 DNA reads TGTGCCAGCAGTCCCCCTACCCCGCTGGGGACCACTGAAGCTTTCTTT.

To note about this clonotype: At one boundary the junction diverges from the germline segment, which might be a read error. V gene TRBV7-9 combines with J gene TRBJ2-7, with 7 bases that match TRBD2. The CDR3 extends over 15 amino acids. Germline assignment: CDR1 SEHNR and CDR2 FQNEAQ (reference sequence). CDR3 in amino acids: CANSPGLGESSEQYF. CDR3 nucleotides: TGTGCCAACAGCCCAGGACTAGGGGAGTCCAGCGAGCAGTACTTC. The variable domain in full, completed from reference TRBV7-9 and TRBJ2-7, reads DTGVSQNPRHKITKRGQNVTFRCDPISEHNRLYWYRQTLGQGPEFLTYFQNEAQLEKSRLLSDRFSAERPKGSFSTLEIQRTEQGDSAMYLCANSPGLGESSEQYFGPGTRLTVT.

Many counts were recorded for this clonotype. The J gene is TRBJ2-7, the V gene TRBV21-1. TRBV21-1 is labeled a pseudogene. The CDR3 contains 13 residues. The CDR3 loop reads CASSKWVSYEQYV. The CDR3 bases are TGTGCCAGCAGCAAATGGGTCTCCTACGAGCAGTACGTC.

The chain is built from TRBV5-1 and TRBJ2-2, with D possibly being TRBD2 (5 bases). The V gene's germline CDR1 is SGHRS and CDR2 YFSETQ. V was shortened by 1 base and J by 5 bases, with 12 bases between the two germline ends. The CDR3 extends over 15 amino acids. The CDR3 DNA sequence: TGCGCCAGCAGCTTGTCGGGGAAAGTTACCGGGGAGCTGTTTTTT. It specifies CASSLSGKVTGELFF. The complete variable domain, with remaining parts taken from reference TRBV5-1 and TRBJ2-2, reads KAGVTQTPRYLIKTRGQQVTLSCSPISGHRSVSWYQQTPGQGLQFLFEYFSETQRNKGNFPGRFSGRQFSNSRSEMNVSTLELGDSALYLCASSLSGKVTGELFFGEGSRLTVL.

At least ten counts were recorded for this clonotype. This chain uses TRBV15 with TRBJ2-1, with no clear D. From germline, CDR1 is LNHNV and CDR2 YYDKDF (reference sequence). The CDR3 length is 15 residues. Trimming left V 5 bases short and J 2 bases short, with 13 bases between. CDR3 amino acids: CATSQTPRTYNEQFF. The CDR3 DNA is TGTGCCACCAGCCAGACACCTCGTACCTACAATGAGCAGTTCTTC.